This section outlines one TCR beta chain sequence together with its context. This entry belongs to a study of blood T cell repertoires in COVID-19. Study-level information: COVID-19 samples, acute and convalescent, were from the United States, Italy and Spain. T cells, B-cell-depleted T cells, or PBMCs provided the cDNA or gDNA that served as material.

In the original analysis: Researchers report that nucleated cell counts were estimated from reference gene primer amplification. Libraries were prepared by immunoSEQ multiplex PCR; TCRdb keeps only in-frame clonotypes and omits some of them. Clone size and the V and J calls come from that table; the DNA yielded D and trimming. The sample lists around 310,000 clones, around 87% occurring once. Enrolled during active infection, Seattle patients were then followed longitudinally. Germline lookup yields CDR1 LNHDA and CDR2 SQIVND (reference sequence). The CDR3 spans 17 residues. The junction had 14 bases not matched to a gene; V was cut back by 3 bases and J by 6 bases.

The rearrangement links TRBV19 to TRBJ2-1; 7 nucleotides line up with TRBD2. Material for sequencing was peripheral blood. The sequence derives from a woman in her forties with COVID-19, enrolled during active disease. The DNA for the CDR3 is TGTGCCAGTAGTATCCAAGGGCGGGAGCCCGTCCGCAATGAGCAGTTCTTC. Translated, it gives CASSIQGREPVRNEQFF.